This T cell receptor beta chain was profiled in a study of T-cell reconstitution after alpha-beta-depleted transplantation in children. The authors prepared the TCRbeta library with unique molecular identifiers. TCRdb re-analysed the PCR reads in MiXCR, keeping a single row per CDR3 protein. The repertoire includes fewer than 550,000 distinct CDR3 sequences, about a tenth of them detected once, and roughly 5% sits in the top ten. V was trimmed by 0 bases and J by 7 bases, leaving 10 bases between them. This CDR3 is built from 15 residues. The V gene's germline CDR1 is ENHRY and CDR2 SYGVKD. The receptor was isolated from a human donor who donated a stem cell graft to a child with acute myeloid leukemia. The V gene is TRBV10-3, the J gene TRBJ1-6; D ambiguous. The specimen was PBMCs from the stem cell graft donor, collected from the stem cell graft. CDR3 region: CAISESAGPNSPLHF. Here the CDR3 DNA reads TGTGCCATCAGTGAGTCAGCAGGCCCGAATTCACCCCTCCACTTT.